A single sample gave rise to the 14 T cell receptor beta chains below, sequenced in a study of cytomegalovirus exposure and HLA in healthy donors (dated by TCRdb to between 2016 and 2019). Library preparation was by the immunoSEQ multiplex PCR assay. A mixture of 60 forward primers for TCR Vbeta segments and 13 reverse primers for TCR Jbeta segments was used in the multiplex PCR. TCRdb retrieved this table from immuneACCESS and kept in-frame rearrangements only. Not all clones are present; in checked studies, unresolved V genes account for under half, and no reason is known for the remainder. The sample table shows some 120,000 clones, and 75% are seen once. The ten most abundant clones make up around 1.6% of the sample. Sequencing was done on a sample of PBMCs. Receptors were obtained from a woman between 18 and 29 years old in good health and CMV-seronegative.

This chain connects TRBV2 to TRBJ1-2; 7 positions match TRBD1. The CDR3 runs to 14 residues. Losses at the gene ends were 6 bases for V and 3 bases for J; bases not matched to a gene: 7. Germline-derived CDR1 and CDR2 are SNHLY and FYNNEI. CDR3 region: CASRGQNQHYGYTF. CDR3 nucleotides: TGTGCCAGCAGGGGACAGAACCAACACTATGGCTACACCTTC. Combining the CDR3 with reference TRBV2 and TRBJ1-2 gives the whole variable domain EPEVTQTPSHQVTQMGQEVILRCVPISNHLYFYWYRQILGQKVEFLVSFYNNEISEKSEIFDDQFSVERPDGSNFTLKIRSTKLEDSAMYFCASRGQNQHYGYTFGSGTRLTVV.

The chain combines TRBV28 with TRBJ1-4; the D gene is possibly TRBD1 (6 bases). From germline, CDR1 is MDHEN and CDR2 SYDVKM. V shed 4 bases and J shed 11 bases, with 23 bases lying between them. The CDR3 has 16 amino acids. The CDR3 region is CASSSTTPDRSGKLFF. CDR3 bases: TGTGCCAGCAGTTCGACGACTCCGGACAGATCGGGGAAACTGTTTTTT.

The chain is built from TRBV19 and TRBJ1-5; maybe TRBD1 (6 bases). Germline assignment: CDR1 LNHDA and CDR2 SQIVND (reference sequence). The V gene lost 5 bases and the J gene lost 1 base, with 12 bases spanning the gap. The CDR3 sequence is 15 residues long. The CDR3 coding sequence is TGTGCCAGTAGTCCAGGGGAGAGGAGCAATCAGCCCCAGCATTTT. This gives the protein CASSPGERSNQPQHF.

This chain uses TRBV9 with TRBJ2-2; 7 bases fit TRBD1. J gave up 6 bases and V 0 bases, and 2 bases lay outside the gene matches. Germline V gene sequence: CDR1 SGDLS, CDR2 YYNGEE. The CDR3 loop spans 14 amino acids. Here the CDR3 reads CASSVATGAGELFF. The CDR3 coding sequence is TGTGCCAGCAGCGTAGCTACAGGGGCCGGGGAGCTGTTTTTT. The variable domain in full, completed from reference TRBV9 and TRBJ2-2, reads DSGVTQTPKHLITATGQRVTLRCSPRSGDLSVYWYQQSLDQGLQFLIQYYNGEERAKGNILERFSAQQFPDLHSELNLSSLELGDSALYFCASSVATGAGELFFGEGSRLTVL.

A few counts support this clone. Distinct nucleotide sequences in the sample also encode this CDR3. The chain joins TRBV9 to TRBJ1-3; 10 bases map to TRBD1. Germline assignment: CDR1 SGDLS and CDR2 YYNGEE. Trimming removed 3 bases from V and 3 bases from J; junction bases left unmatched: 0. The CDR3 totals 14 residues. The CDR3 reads CASSGTGGGNTIYF. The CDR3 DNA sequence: TGTGCCAGCAGCGGGACAGGGGGTGGAAACACCATATATTTT.

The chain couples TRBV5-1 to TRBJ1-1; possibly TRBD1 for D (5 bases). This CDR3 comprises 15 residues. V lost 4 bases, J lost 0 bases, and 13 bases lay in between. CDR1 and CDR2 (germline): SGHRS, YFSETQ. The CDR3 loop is CASSTGTSMNTEAFF. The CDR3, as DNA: TGCGCCAGCAGCACCGGGACTTCTATGAACACTGAAGCTTTCTTT.

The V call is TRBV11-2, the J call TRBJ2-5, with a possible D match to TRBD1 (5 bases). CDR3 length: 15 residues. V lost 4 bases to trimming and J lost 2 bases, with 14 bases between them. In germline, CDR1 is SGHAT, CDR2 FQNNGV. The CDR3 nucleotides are TGTGCCAGCAGCTCCATCGGACACACACAAGAGACCCAGTACTTC. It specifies CASSSIGHTQETQYF.

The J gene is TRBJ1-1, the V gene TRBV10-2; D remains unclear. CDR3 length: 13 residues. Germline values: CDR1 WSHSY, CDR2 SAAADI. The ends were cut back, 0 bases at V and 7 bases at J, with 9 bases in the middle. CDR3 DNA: TGCGCCAGCAGTGAGTCGGCCAGTCGTGAAGCTTTCTTT. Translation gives CASSESASREAFF.

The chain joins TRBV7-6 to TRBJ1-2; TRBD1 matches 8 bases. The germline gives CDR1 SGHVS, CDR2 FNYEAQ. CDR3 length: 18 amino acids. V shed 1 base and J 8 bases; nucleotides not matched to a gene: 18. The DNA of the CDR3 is TGTGCCAGCAGCTTAGTAGGTTGGTCGGGCCAGGGGGCTTTCGGCTACACCTTC. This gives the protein CASSLVGWSGQGAFGYTF.

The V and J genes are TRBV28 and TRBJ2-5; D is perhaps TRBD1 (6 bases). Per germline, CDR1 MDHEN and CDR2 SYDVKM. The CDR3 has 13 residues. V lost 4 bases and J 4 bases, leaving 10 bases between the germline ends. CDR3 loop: CASSYREGETQYF. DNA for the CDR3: TGTGCCAGCAGTTACAGGGAAGGAGAGACCCAGTACTTC.

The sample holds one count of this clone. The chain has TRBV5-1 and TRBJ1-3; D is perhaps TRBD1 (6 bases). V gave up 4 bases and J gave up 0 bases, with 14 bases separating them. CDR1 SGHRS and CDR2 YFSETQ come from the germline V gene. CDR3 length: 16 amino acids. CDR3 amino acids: CASSDFQGHSGNTIYF. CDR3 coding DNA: TGCGCCAGCAGCGACTTCCAGGGACACTCTGGAAACACCATATATTTT.

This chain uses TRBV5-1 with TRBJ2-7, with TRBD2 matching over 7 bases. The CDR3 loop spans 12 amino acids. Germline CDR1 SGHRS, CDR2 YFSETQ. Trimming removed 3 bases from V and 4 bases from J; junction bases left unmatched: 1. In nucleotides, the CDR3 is TGCGCCAGCAGCTCGGGGGGTTACGAGCAGTACTTC. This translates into CASSSGGYEQYF.

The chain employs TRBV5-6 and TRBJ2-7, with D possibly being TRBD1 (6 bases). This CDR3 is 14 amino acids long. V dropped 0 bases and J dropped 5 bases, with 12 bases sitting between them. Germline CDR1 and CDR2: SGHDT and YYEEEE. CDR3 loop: CASSLDRARDEQYF. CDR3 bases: TGTGCCAGCAGCTTGGACAGGGCTCGCGACGAGCAGTACTTC.

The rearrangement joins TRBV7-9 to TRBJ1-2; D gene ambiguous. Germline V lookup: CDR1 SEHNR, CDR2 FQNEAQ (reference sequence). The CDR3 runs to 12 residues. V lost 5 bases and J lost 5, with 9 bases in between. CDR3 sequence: CASSREGYGYTF. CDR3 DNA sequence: TGTGCCAGCAGCCGAGAGGGATATGGCTACACCTTC.